This T cell receptor (beta chain) was recorded in a study of cytomegalovirus exposure and HLA in healthy donors. Study observations and caveats: The listing of roughly 160 TCR beta chains classed them as cytomegalovirus-associated.

The validation cohort, a group of over a hundred subjects, included the donors and was separate from the approximately 700-subject first cohort. The CDR3 consists of 12 residues. CDR1 is SGHVS, CDR2 FNYEAQ, per germline. Trimming pared 5 bases from V and 9 bases from J, leaving 10 bases between. To note about this clone: Its matching antigen is unknown.

Profiling relied on immunoSEQ multiplex PCR, and the TCRdb table lists in-frame clones only, not all of them. Of 200,000 to 300,000 clones listed, 90% were seen once; the top ten hold approximately 3%. The origin of this receptor is a woman aged 30 to 39 in good health and CMV-seronegative. Sample: PBMCs. The J gene is TRBJ2-2, the V gene TRBV7-6; tentatively, D is TRBD1 or TRBD2 (5 bases each). Here the CDR3 DNA reads TGTGCCAGCAGCGGGACGACTTGGGAGCTGTTTTTT. It encodes CASSGTTWELFF.